The 20 T cell receptor beta chains below were found in one sample sequenced in a study of T-cell memory formation after mild COVID-19. Each CDR3 protein gets one entry after TCRdb re-called the 5' RACE reads with MiXCR. This table holds 200,000 to 250,000 distinct CDR3 sequences, more than 9% found once. The sequenced material came from PBMCs or a T cell subset sorted from them (not recorded which). These receptors all stem from a man between 18 and 29 years old who had mild COVID-19 (a few samples of this study predate the infection). Cell type and time point are not known.

This clonotype was seen a handful of times. The chain carries TRBV4-3 and TRBJ2-1; 7 nucleotides match TRBD2. With 0 bases clipped from V and 4 bases from J, the junction kept 9 bases outside the gene matches. The CDR3 has 17 amino acids. Germline values: CDR1 LGHNA, CDR2 YSLEER. The CDR3 DNA is TGCGCCAGCAGCCAAGATTTGGGGGGGTCGGGGTACAATGAGCAGTTCTTC. Its protein is CASSQDLGGSGYNEQFF.

The chain joins TRBV24-1 to TRBJ2-7, with 8 nucleotides matching TRBD1. Germline V gene sequence: CDR1 KGHDR, CDR2 SFDVKD. Unmatched junction bases numbered 6, after V lost 4 bases and J lost 2 bases. This CDR3 has 15 amino acids. The CDR3 coding sequence is TGTGCCACCAGTGAGCGGGACAGGTCTCCCTACGAGCAGTACGTC. Protein product: CATSERDRSPYEQYV.

This clonotype was found a few times. The V and J genes are TRBV5-1 and TRBJ2-3; 7 bases agree with TRBD1. V lost 0 bases and J lost 5; bases outside the gene matches: 6. Germline V gene data show CDR1 as SGHRS and CDR2 as YFSETQ. The CDR3 is 15 amino acids. CDR3 nucleotide sequence: TGCGCCAGCAGCTTGGATACAGGGGCCCAAGATACGCAGTATTTT. This gives the protein CASSLDTGAQDTQYF.

A few counts support this clonotype. The rearrangement uses TRBV4-1 and TRBJ1-2; 8 nucleotides match TRBD1. Unmatched junction bases numbered 7, after V lost 0 bases and J lost 7 bases. This CDR3 is 15 amino acids long. Per the germline V gene, CDR1 is MGHRA and CDR2 is YSYEKL. The CDR3 is CASSQELQGVGGYTF. Here the CDR3 DNA reads TGCGCCAGCAGCCAAGAACTACAGGGGGTCGGTGGCTACACCTTC.

CDR3 amino acids: CASSVLSTDTQYF. The CDR3 DNA reads as TGTGCCAGCAGCGTCTTATCCACAGATACGCAGTATTTT. The rearrangement uses TRBV7-9 and TRBJ2-3; D is unclear. Germline assignment: CDR1 SEHNR and CDR2 FQNEAQ (reference sequence). The CDR3 runs to 13 residues. V was cut by 5 bases and J by 2 bases, with 8 bases left in between.

Only a few counts were recorded for this clonotype. This chain uses TRBV18 with TRBJ2-3; D possibly corresponds to TRBD2 (5 bases). The V end lost 2 bases, the J end lost 2 bases, and 11 bases lay between the germline ends. Germline V lookup: CDR1 KGHSH, CDR2 LQKENI. This CDR3 has 15 amino acids. The CDR3 region is CASSPGGFNTDTQYF. The CDR3 region has the DNA TGTGCCAGCTCACCAGGAGGTTTTAACACAGATACGCAGTATTTT.

This clonotype was recorded many times. This sequence joins TRBV4-1 and TRBJ2-3; D may be TRBD2 (5 bases). V gave up 0 bases and J gave up 0 bases, with 10 bases separating them. From germline, CDR1 is MGHRA and CDR2 YSYEKL. The CDR3 contains 16 residues. CDR3 loop: CASSQEQRPSTDTQYF. CDR3 bases: TGCGCCAGCAGCCAAGAACAGCGGCCAAGCACAGATACGCAGTATTTT.

This clonotype was seen ten or more times. V is TRBV5-6 and J is TRBJ2-3, with D possibly being TRBD2 (5 bases). Trimming took 7 bases from V and 5 from J, leaving 20 bases between them. Looked up from germline, CDR1 is SGHDT and CDR2 is YYEEEE. The CDR3 loop spans 15 amino acids. Here the CDR3 DNA reads TGTGCCAGCCGGGAAGTTCGAGGGAAACAAGATACGCAGTATTTT. It specifies CASREVRGKQDTQYF.

In its sample, this clonotype was seen a few times. This chain joins TRBV18 and TRBJ1-6; no clear D gene. The CDR3 length is 13 residues. The germline V gene encodes CDR1 KGHSH and CDR2 LQKENI. V gave up 5 bases and J gave up 6 bases, with 8 bases separating them. The CDR3 nucleotides read TGTGCCAGCTCAACTGACCTTAATTCACCCCTCCACTTT. Its protein is CASSTDLNSPLHF.

This chain connects TRBV4-2 to TRBJ2-5; D is perhaps TRBD2 (6 bases). The CDR3 length is 16 residues. Trimming pared 6 bases from V and 7 bases from J, leaving 24 bases between. CDR1 LGHNA and CDR2 YNFKEQ come from the germline V gene. The DNA for the CDR3 is TGTGCCAGCAGTCACAACCGCGGGGCCGCTTACCCGACCCAGTACTTC. It is translated as CASSHNRGAAYPTQYF.

This clonotype was observed a handful of times. This chain joins TRBV6-1 and TRBJ1-4; D is ambiguous. The germline V gene has CDR1 MNHNS and CDR2 SASEGT. Trimming shortened V by 7 bases and J by 5 bases, and 8 bases separated the two germline ends. The CDR3 runs 12 residues. The CDR3 DNA is TGTGCCAGCATCGGGCCGAATGAAAAACTGTTTTTT. The encoded protein is CASIGPNEKLFF.

The rearrangement links TRBV12-3 or TRBV12-4 to TRBJ2-7; TRBD1 matches at 8 bases. The length of the CDR3 is 14 residues. The trim removed 6 bases at V and 3 bases at J, leaving 7 bases unmatched. This CDR3 is CASRETGGRYEQYF. The CDR3 DNA is TGTGCCAGCAGGGAAACAGGGGGTCGCTACGAGCAGTACTTC.

The chain has TRBV20-1 and TRBJ2-1; 7 bases are a match to TRBD1. This CDR3 region has 15 residues. The germline CDR1 and CDR2 sequences are DFQATT and SNEGSKA (reference sequence). V was pared by 0 bases and J by 6 bases, with 8 bases of the junction left unmatched. This chain's CDR3 is CSARDSRGSGNEQFF. CDR3 in DNA: TGCAGTGCTAGAGATTCCAGGGGGTCGGGCAATGAGCAGTTCTTC.

This clonotype was counted between two and nine times. The V gene is TRBV27, the J gene TRBJ1-2; weak D call: TRBD1 (5 bases). The CDR3 length is 14 residues. V was shortened by 5 bases and J by 8 bases, with 18 bases between the two germline ends. The germline CDR1 and CDR2 sequences are MNHEY and SMNVEV (reference sequence). The CDR3 sequence is CASSVGGPWDGYTF. In nucleotides, the CDR3 is TGTGCCAGCAGTGTTGGAGGACCCTGGGACGGCTACACCTTC.

This clonotype was found many times. The chain employs TRBV20-1 and TRBJ2-5, with D possibly called TRBD1 or TRBD2 (5 bases each). The ends were cut back, 4 bases at V and 5 bases at J, with 11 bases in the middle. Germline-derived CDR1 and CDR2 are DFQATT and SNEGSKA (reference sequence). This CDR3 has 12 amino acids. DNA for the CDR3: TGCAGTGCTATTCTGGGGGTGGAGACCCAGTACTTC. Residues: CSAILGVETQYF.

This clonotype showed up just a few times. The rearrangement links TRBV7-3 to TRBJ2-3; 7 nucleotides agree with TRBD1. The trim removed 4 bases at V and 4 bases at J, leaving 5 bases unmatched. Germline values: CDR1 SGHTA, CDR2 FQGTGA. This CDR3 contains 14 residues. Here the CDR3 DNA reads TGTGCCAGCAGCTCGCCAGGGGGTGCAGATACGCAGTATTTT. This translates into CASSSPGGADTQYF.

This clonotype appeared a few times. This sequence joins TRBV4-3 and TRBJ1-2; 12 nucleotides line up with TRBD1. V trimming: 0 bases; J trimming: 8 bases; junction bases outside the gene matches: 10. This CDR3 contains 17 residues. Germline lookup yields CDR1 LGHNA and CDR2 YSLEER. CDR3 in DNA: TGCGCCAGCAGCCAAGATAGCCGGGACAGGGGGCTGCACGGCTACACCTTC. It specifies CASSQDSRDRGLHGYTF.

This clonotype was seen a few times. The chain carries TRBV6-1 and TRBJ2-7, with 7 bases lining up with TRBD1. J lost 0 bases, V lost 4 bases, and 0 bases had no gene match. CDR1 is MNHNS and CDR2 is SASEGT in the germline V gene. The CDR3 covers 13 residues. CDR3 DNA sequence: TGTGCCAGCAGTGGGGACAGCTCCTACGAGCAGTACGTC. Protein: CASSGDSSYEQYV.

In this sample, this clonotype turned up many times. The rearrangement links TRBV7-6 to TRBJ2-6, with D perhaps assigned TRBD1 or TRBD2 (5 bases each). V lost 4 bases and J lost 1, with 11 bases in between. The CDR3 loop spans 16 amino acids. In germline, CDR1 is SGHVS, CDR2 FNYEAQ. CDR3 amino acids: CASSSGTPSGANVLTF. The CDR3, as DNA: TGTGCCAGCAGCTCCGGGACGCCGTCTGGGGCCAACGTCCTGACTTTC.

This clonotype was detected a few times. The chain uses TRBV6-6 and TRBJ1-3; D ambiguous. V gave up 6 bases and J gave up 0 bases, with 9 bases separating them. CDR3 length: 14 residues. The germline V gene has CDR1 MNHNY and CDR2 SVGAGI (reference sequence). The CDR3 bases are TGTGCCAGCAGCTCCGGCGGCTCTGGAAACACCATATATTTT. Its translation: CASSSGGSGNTIYF.